This is a list of T cell receptor beta chains from one sample in a study of T cell responses to AZD1222 COVID-19 vaccine. Generated by immunoSEQ multiplex PCR, the TCRdb table keeps only in-frame clones and is missing some. The repertoire holds under 130,000 clones, with around 95% as singletons. The sample here was peripheral blood, taken on day 0 of AZD1222 vaccination. The receptors here all came from an adult in good health. The CDR3 runs from the conserved cysteine through the conserved F or W. The D gene is left open where the match is weak. The size entry is marked missing in some rows and otherwise reads once, few, many or a size class.

clone size	V gene	J gene	D gene	CDR3 DNA	CDR3 protein
.	TRBV30	TRBJ2-7	.	TGTGCCTGGTATGTACTCAACTCCTACGAGCAGTACTTC	CAWYVLNSYEQYF
.	TRBV18	TRBJ1-4	.	TGTGCCAGCTCACCGTTACAGGGTAGTAGAGAAAAACTGTTTTTT	CASSPLQGSREKLFF
.	TRBV7-2	TRBJ1-2	.	TGTGCCAGCAGCTTAGAATTAGCACTCGCGGGGAACTATGGCTACACCTTC	CASSLELALAGNYGYTF
.	TRBV5-4	TRBJ2-1	TRBD2	TGTGCCAGCAGCTGGGGACTAGCGGGGGAGACGATCTACAATGAGCAGTTCTTC	CASSWGLAGETIYNEQFF
.	TRBV10-3	TRBJ1-4	.	TGTGCCACGGGCCTTAATGGGGAAAAACTGTTTTTT	CATGLNGEKLFF
.	TRBV27	TRBJ2-7	.	TGTGCCAGCCGACGGAGACAGGCCCCCTACGAGCAGTACTTC	CASRRRQAPYEQYF
.	TRBV5-1	TRBJ2-7	.	TGCGCCAGCAGTTCCGACACCTGGGCCTACGAGCAGTACTTC	CASSSDTWAYEQYF
.	TRBV5-5	TRBJ1-1	.	TGTGCCAGCAGCTGGGGCCCAGGGACGAACACTGAAGCTTTCTTT	CASSWGPGTNTEAFF
once	TRBV5-5	TRBJ2-7	.	TGTGCCAGCAAGTTGCACGGAGAGGTTTCCTACGAGCAGTACTTC	CASKLHGEVSYEQYF
.	TRBV21-1	TRBJ1-2	.	TGTGCCAGCAGCAAAGGGGCACAAAGGGCCAACTATGGCTACACCTTC	CASSKGAQRANYGYTF
.	TRBV28	TRBJ1-2	TRBD1	TGTGCCAGCAGTTTATGGACAGGGGGCGGATCGGGAGGCTACACCTTC	CASSLWTGGGSGGYTF
.	TRBV30	TRBJ1-2	.	TGTGCCTGCACTATCGAGCCACTCTATGGCTACACCTTC	CACTIEPLYGYTF
.	TRBV25-1	TRBJ1-1	.	TGTGCCAGCAGTGCTCAGGGGTACACTGAAGCTTTCTTT	CASSAQGYTEAFF
.	TRBV11-2	TRBJ1-6	.	TGTGCCAGCAGCTCCCCCCGGGGCAGAAATTCACCCCTCCACTTT	CASSSPRGRNSPLHF
.	TRBV2	TRBJ1-1	.	TGTGCCAGCATTGGAAACCTTGAAGCTTTCTTT	CASIGNLEAFF
.	TRBV29-1	TRBJ1-1	.	TGCAGCGTCAGGGCTTTCACTGAAGCTTTCTTT	CSVRAFTEAFF
.	TRBV29-1	TRBJ1-1	.	TGCAGCGTTTCCTTAGGGGGTCACACTGAAGCTTTCTTT	CSVSLGGHTEAFF
.	TRBV12-3/TRBV12-4	TRBJ2-7	.	TGTGCCAGCAGTCTGACCTCAGAGCAGTACTTC	CASSLTSEQYF
.	TRBV19	TRBJ2-7	.	TGTGCCAGTAGTATATTATTAGGGTACGAGCAGTACTTC	CASSILLGYEQYF